A selection of T cell receptor beta chains follows, all from one sample in a study of shared clonotypes between healthy human individuals. Sequencing was performed with immunoSEQ multiplex PCR; in TCRdb, only in-frame clones are kept and a portion is missing. The table records hundreds of thousands of clones, 72% of them present only once. The source material was memory CD4+ T cells sorted from blood. These receptor sequences come from a woman aged 30 to 39 in good health. Each CDR3 is given with its conserved first and last residue. D genes are given only for firm matches. Not every row has a clone size; where given, it reads once, few, many or a size class.

J gene,D gene,V gene,clone size,CDR3 protein,CDR3 DNA
TRBJ1-2,NA,TRBV23-1,NA,CASSQTEANYGYTF,TGCGCCAGCAGTCAGACGGAAGCTAACTATGGCTACACCTTC
TRBJ2-5,TRBD1,TRBV18,NA,CASSPNRDRGGDQYF,TGTGCCAGCTCACCAAACCGGGACAGGGGAGGGGACCAGTACTTC
TRBJ2-2,NA,TRBV5-6,NA,CASSTYPGELFF,TGTGCCAGCAGCACCTACCCCGGGGAGCTGTTTTTT
TRBJ1-1,NA,TRBV21-1,NA,CASSSRQNTEAFF,TGTGCCAGCAGCAGCAGGCAGAACACTGAAGCTTTCTTT
TRBJ2-2,NA,TRBV18,NA,CASSLTRSTGELFF,TGTGCCAGCTCCCTGACTAGGTCAACCGGGGAGCTGTTTTTT
TRBJ2-1,TRBD1,TRBV5-4,NA,CASSKTGGNEQFF,TGTGCCAGCAGTAAAACAGGGGGAAATGAGCAGTTCTTC
TRBJ2-2,NA,TRBV7-9,NA,CASSPQGSSGELFF,TGTGCCAGCAGCCCGCAGGGGTCGAGCGGGGAGCTGTTTTTT
TRBJ2-3,NA,TRBV9,once,CASGQRSTDTQYF,TGTGCCAGCGGACAGCGTAGCACAGATACGCAGTATTTT
TRBJ2-3,TRBD2,TRBV5-1,NA,CASSLGVAGSTDTQYF,TGCGCCAGCAGCTTGGGCGTAGCGGGGAGCACAGATACGCAGTATTTT
TRBJ1-2,NA,TRBV12-5,NA,CASGLDLDGMGGYTF,TGTGCTAGTGGTTTAGACCTCGACGGCATGGGGGGCTACACCTTC
TRBJ2-5,TRBD2,TRBV5-4,NA,CASSAGGLAGAETQYF,TGTGCCAGCAGCGCGGGGGGACTAGCGGGAGCGGAGACCCAGTACTTC
TRBJ1-2,NA,TRBV6-1,few,CASSEGEASNYGYTF,TGTGCCAGCAGTGAAGGGGAGGCTTCTAACTATGGCTACACCTTC
TRBJ2-1,TRBD2,TRBV28,NA,CASSSPASGIYNEQFF,TGTGCCAGCAGTTCTCCCGCTAGCGGGATTTACAATGAGCAGTTCTTC
TRBJ2-2,NA,TRBV6-1,NA,CASSVRETGELFF,TGTGCCAGCAGTGTAAGGGAAACCGGGGAGCTGTTTTTT
TRBJ2-7,TRBD2,TRBV7-8,many,CASSLQRDSYEQYF,TGTGCCAGCAGCTTACAGCGGGACTCCTACGAGCAGTACTTC
TRBJ2-5,TRBD2,TRBV5-4,NA,CASSPTVTSPQETQYF,TGTGCCAGCAGCCCAACCGTGACTAGCCCTCAAGAGACCCAGTACTTC
TRBJ2-5,TRBD2,TRBV6-5,NA,CASCLAGGQETQYF,TGTGCCAGCTGCCTAGCGGGAGGGCAAGAGACCCAGTACTTC
TRBJ2-1,NA,TRBV7-3,NA,CASSLTAAGNEQFF,TGTGCCAGCAGCTTAACTGCCGCGGGCAATGAGCAGTTCTTC
TRBJ1-1,NA,TRBV10-3,NA,CAIQGNHEAFF,TGTGCCATACAGGGTAACCATGAAGCTTTCTTT
TRBJ1-1,NA,TRBV5-4,NA,CASSQGGIEAFF,TGTGCCAGCAGCCAAGGAGGGATTGAAGCTTTCTTT
TRBJ1-1,TRBD1,TRBV19,NA,CASSTVENRGVNTEAFF,TGTGCCAGTAGTACCGTTGAAAACAGGGGGGTGAACACTGAAGCTTTCTTT
TRBJ2-6,NA,TRBV4-1,NA,CASSQGARTRSGANVLTF,TGCGCCAGCAGCCAAGGAGCGAGGACGCGCTCTGGGGCCAACGTCCTGACTTTC
TRBJ2-7,NA,TRBV2,few,CASSEGASYSYEQYF,TGTGCCAGCAGTGAAGGGGCGTCCTACTCCTACGAGCAGTACTTC
TRBJ2-2,TRBD1,TRBV4-1,NA,CASSQDARDRPNTGELFF,TGCGCCAGCAGCCAAGATGCTAGGGACAGGCCGAACACCGGGGAGCTGTTTTTT
TRBJ2-2,NA,TRBV29-1,NA,CSVAGVTGELFF,TGCAGCGTTGCGGGGGTCACCGGGGAGCTGTTTTTT
TRBJ1-2,NA,TRBV10-2,NA,CASGGPEGRNYGYTF,TGCGCCAGCGGGGGGCCAGAGGGGCGCAACTATGGCTACACCTTC
TRBJ1-2,TRBD1,TRBV2,NA,CASRREGAVEGYTF,TGTGCCAGCAGGAGAGAGGGGGCGGTGGAGGGCTACACCTTC
TRBJ2-1,NA,TRBV5-4,NA,CASSLTSGPHNEQFF,TGTGCCAGCAGCCTCACCTCCGGGCCCCACAATGAGCAGTTCTTC
TRBJ2-2,NA,TRBV12-2,NA,CASRPIARTSQINTGELFF,TGTGCAAGTCGCCCAATAGCCCGGACTAGCCAAATAAACACCGGGGAGCTGTTTTTT
TRBJ1-2,TRBD1,TRBV19,NA,CASSPGQGASGYTF,TGTGCCAGTAGCCCGGGACAGGGGGCGTCTGGCTACACCTTC
TRBJ2-5,TRBD2,TRBV2,few,CASSEPSGTETQYF,TGTGCCAGCAGTGAGCCTAGCGGGACAGAGACCCAGTACTTC
TRBJ2-1,TRBD1,TRBV7-8,NA,CASSLRDRVLYNEQFF,TGTGCCAGCAGCTTAAGGGACAGAGTCCTATACAATGAGCAGTTCTTC
TRBJ2-7,TRBD2,TRBV28,NA,CASSTHGTRFPEQYF,TGTGCCAGCTCGACACACGGGACTAGGTTCCCCGAGCAGTACTTC
TRBJ2-7,NA,TRBV5-6,NA,CASSLGGYEQYF,TGTGCCAGCAGCTTGGGAGGGTACGAGCAGTACTTC
TRBJ2-2,NA,TRBV11-2,many,CASSFRTGVPGELFF,TGTGCCAGCAGCTTTAGGACGGGGGTGCCCGGGGAGCTGTTTTTT
TRBJ2-7,NA,TRBV27,NA,CASSLHGPLMVYEQYF,TGTGCCAGCAGTTTACACGGGCCGCTGATGGTATACGAGCAGTACTTC
TRBJ2-1,TRBD1,TRBV28,NA,CASSLTPSGQSVAEFF,TGTGCCAGCAGTTTAACTCCATCGGGACAGAGCGTTGCGGAGTTCTTC
TRBJ2-1,NA,TRBV18,few,CASSRTRAGENEQFF,TGTGCCAGCTCACGGACGAGGGCGGGTGAAAATGAGCAGTTCTTC
TRBJ1-2,TRBD1,TRBV7-9,few,CASSLGPPGQGDGYTF,TGTGCCAGCAGCTTAGGACCCCCGGGACAGGGGGATGGCTACACCTTC
TRBJ2-1,NA,TRBV21-1,NA,CASSIQTSGRAHEQFF,TGTGCCAGCAGCATCCAGACTAGCGGGAGGGCCCATGAGCAGTTCTTC
TRBJ1-4,NA,TRBV10-1,few,CASSSGIGEKLFF,TGCGCCAGCAGTTCGGGGATTGGCGAAAAACTGTTTTTT
TRBJ2-1,TRBD2,TRBV7-7,NA,CASSLTSGRVGEQFF,TGTGCCAGCAGCCTCACTAGCGGGAGGGTAGGTGAGCAGTTCTTC
TRBJ2-6,NA,TRBV11-2,NA,CASDVGWGTGANVLTF,TGTGCCAGCGACGTCGGGTGGGGGACTGGGGCCAACGTCCTGACTTTC
TRBJ2-3,NA,TRBV10-1,NA,CASRGSEADTQYF,TGCGCCAGCAGAGGGTCCGAGGCAGATACGCAGTATTTT
TRBJ1-2,NA,TRBV6-4,NA,CASSDSGRNLDGYTF,TGTGCCAGCAGTGACTCGGGCCGGAACTTAGATGGCTACACCTTC
TRBJ2-7,NA,TRBV4-1,NA,CASSQGSGTIYEQYF,TGCGCCAGCAGCCAAGGTTCGGGGACGATCTACGAGCAGTACTTC
TRBJ2-2,NA,TRBV7-2,NA,CASSSRTGASGELFF,TGTGCCAGCAGCAGTCGGACGGGGGCGTCCGGGGAGCTGTTTTTT
TRBJ2-2,NA,TRBV11-3,NA,CASSLGLTGELFF,TGTGCCAGCAGCTTAGGACTCACCGGGGAGCTGTTTTTT
TRBJ2-7,TRBD2,TRBV7-2,NA,CASSPQPGLAGEVEQYF,TGTGCCAGCAGCCCCCAACCGGGACTAGCGGGAGAGGTCGAGCAGTACTTC
TRBJ2-1,NA,TRBV28,NA,CASSPRRHSYNEQFF,TGTGCCAGCAGTCCCCGACGGCATTCCTACAATGAGCAGTTCTTC
TRBJ2-2,NA,TRBV10-2,NA,CASSESSNTGELFF,TGCGCCAGCAGTGAGTCATCGAACACCGGGGAGCTGTTTTTT
TRBJ1-1,NA,TRBV7-9,NA,CASSSTRQKAFF,TGTGCCAGCAGCTCGACAAGGCAGAAAGCTTTCTTT